One sample yielded the 25 T cell receptor beta chains listed below, sequenced in a study of identical twins. One entry per CDR3 protein results from TCRdb running MiXCR on the 5' RACE reads. The data hold about 890,000 distinct CDR3 sequences, with roughly an eighth observed a single time. The sample was also linked to a second study, of yellow fever vaccine responses in identical twins.

The specimen was PBMCs. These receptors were collected from a woman aged 18 to 35 in good health.

The CDR3 nucleotides are TGCGCCAGCATGTGGCCGAACACCGGGGAGCTGTTTTTT. Protein: CASMWPNTGELFF. The chain joins TRBV10-2 to TRBJ2-2; D unresolved. The germline V gene encodes CDR1 WSHSY and CDR2 SAAADI. Trimming stripped 7 bases from V and 0 bases from J, with 6 bases between. The CDR3 is made up of 13 amino acids.

This clonotype was seen a handful of times. This chain joins TRBV6-2 or TRBV6-3 and TRBJ2-7; 12 bases are a match to TRBD2. The CDR3 has 22 residues. Germline V gives CDR1 MNHEY, CDR2 SVGEGT. V lost 5 bases, J lost 7 bases, and 30 bases stayed unmatched. CDR3 DNA: TGTGCCAGCAGTCCAAGCAACACAAGACTAGCGGGAGAGGTGGATGGTATTATGGAGCAGTACTTC. Translated, it gives CASSPSNTRLAGEVDGIMEQYF.

CDR3 in DNA: TGTGCCACCAGTGATTTTGTTGATACGCAGTATTTT. Translation: CATSDFVDTQYF. The genes are TRBV24-1 and TRBJ2-3, with D uncertain. This CDR3 is built from 12 residues. V shed 1 base and J shed 6 bases, with 4 bases lying between them. Germline V gene data show CDR1 as KGHDR and CDR2 as SFDVKD.

This clonotype was seen a handful of times. The V gene is TRBV5-1, the J gene TRBJ1-1, with D unclear. The V end lost 0 bases, the J end lost 4 bases, and 10 bases lay between the germline ends. Per germline, CDR1 SGHRS and CDR2 YFSETQ. The CDR3 totals 14 residues. The CDR3, as DNA: TGCGCCAGCAGCTTGGTGGTCGGTGCCACTGAAGCTTTCTTT. Encoded protein: CASSLVVGATEAFF. The whole variable domain, remainder taken from reference TRBV5-1 and TRBJ1-1, is KAGVTQTPRYLIKTRGQQVTLSCSPISGHRSVSWYQQTPGQGLQFLFEYFSETQRNKGNFPGRFSGRQFSNSRSEMNVSTLELGDSALYLCASSLVVGATEAFFGQGTRLTVV.

This clonotype was observed a few times. The chain links TRBV5-5 to TRBJ2-7; 7 bases map to TRBD1. This CDR3 spans 15 amino acids. With 4 bases clipped from V and 1 base from J, the junction kept 8 bases outside the gene matches. Per germline, CDR1 SGHKS and CDR2 YYEKEE (reference sequence). CDR3 loop: CASSRPAGGSYEQYV. The CDR3 nucleotides read TGTGCCAGCAGCCGCCCGGCAGGGGGTTCCTACGAGCAGTACGTC.

This clonotype was seen a few times. The CDR3 nucleotides are TGCAGCGTTGAAGAGGAGGGAGGCGCGCAGTATTTT. Its protein is CSVEEEGGAQYF. This chain connects TRBV29-1 to TRBJ2-3; TRBD2 might be the D (6 bases). The CDR3 totals 12 residues. CDR1 SQVTM and CDR2 ANQGSEA come from the germline V gene. Between the trimmed V and J ends, which lost 0 bases and 10 bases, there was a span of 11 bases.

The V call is TRBV18, the J call TRBJ2-3; D perhaps matches TRBD1 (6 bases). The V and J ends lost 2 bases and 2 bases respectively, with 11 bases between them. Looked up from germline, CDR1 is KGHSH and CDR2 is LQKENI. The CDR3 contains 15 residues. CDR3 bases: TGTGCCAGCTCACCATTGGGACAATCCACAGATACGCAGTATTTT. Its protein product is CASSPLGQSTDTQYF.

The gene calls are TRBV3-1 and TRBJ2-6; 8 positions agree with TRBD1. Germline V lookup: CDR1 LGHDT, CDR2 YNNKEL (reference sequence). The CDR3 loop spans 17 amino acids. With 6 bases clipped from V and 4 bases from J, the junction kept 11 bases outside the gene matches. CDR3 bases: TGTGCCAGCAGATGGGGCAGGGGGCCCTTGGGGGCCAACGTCCTGACTTTC. Translated: CASRWGRGPLGANVLTF.

The chain uses TRBV11-1 and TRBJ2-7; 8 bases are a match to TRBD2. V dropped 5 bases and J dropped 2; count of bases not matched to a gene: 20. In germline, CDR1 is SGHAT, CDR2 FQDESV (reference sequence). The CDR3 totals 19 residues. For the CDR3, the DNA is TGTGCCAGCAGCCCCCGGGGGGGTCAAAGACTCAGCGGGACCTACGAGCAGTACTTC. Protein: CASSPRGGQRLSGTYEQYF.

This clonotype was counted at least ten times. The chain is built from TRBV12-3 or TRBV12-4 and TRBJ2-3; possibly TRBD2 for D (6 bases). Trimming stripped 6 bases from V and 3 bases from J, with 16 bases between. CDR3 size: 15 residues. Here the CDR3 DNA reads TGTGCCAGCAGCACACCGGGACTTAATACAGATACGCAGTATTTT. Its translation is CASSTPGLNTDTQYF.

The chain is built from TRBV24-1 and TRBJ2-5; D is uncertain. Trimming cost V 3 bases and J 3 bases, with 7 bases left between them. Germline V gene sequence: CDR1 KGHDR, CDR2 SFDVKD. There are 13 residues in the CDR3. The CDR3 protein is CATSDRLKETQYF. CDR3 DNA: TGTGCCACCAGTGATCGCCTCAAAGAGACCCAGTACTTC.

This clonotype was seen more than once but under ten times. This chain connects TRBV28 to TRBJ2-7; no clear D. V lost 5 bases to trimming and J lost 2 bases, with 22 bases between them. The CDR3 length is 17 residues. Germline assignment: CDR1 MDHEN and CDR2 SYDVKM. CDR3 in DNA: TGTGCCAGCAGTCCATCGTTGTTAGGGCAGAGAACCTACGAGCAGTACTTC. This sequence encodes CASSPSLLGQRTYEQYF.

This chain connects TRBV20-1 to TRBJ1-4; D might be TRBD1 (6 bases). Germline CDR1 is DFQATT and CDR2 is SNEGSKA (reference sequence). The V and J ends lost 6 bases and 6 bases respectively, with 8 bases between them. The CDR3 runs 11 residues. The CDR3 protein is CSATGYEKLFF. CDR3 bases: TGCAGTGCCACAGGGTATGAAAAACTGTTTTTT.

The chain combines TRBV5-1 with TRBJ1-1, with a possible D match to TRBD1 (6 bases). Germline CDR1 and CDR2: SGHRS and YFSETQ. This CDR3 has 12 residues. The ends were cut back, 4 bases at V and 6 bases at J, with 10 bases in the middle. This CDR3 reads CASSPGQSEAFF. In nucleotides, the CDR3 is TGCGCCAGCAGCCCGGGACAATCTGAAGCTTTCTTT.

This clonotype was observed a few times. This chain connects TRBV12-3 or TRBV12-4 to TRBJ1-5; 11 nucleotides match TRBD1. CDR3 length equals 14 residues. V lost 3 bases and J lost 6; bases outside the gene matches: 1. The chain's CDR3 is CASSFGTGGQPQHF. The CDR3 nucleotides read TGTGCCAGCAGTTTCGGGACAGGGGGTCAGCCCCAGCATTTT.

This clonotype was detected only a few times. DNA of the CDR3: TGTGCCAGCAGTCGCGGGGGGGTGGGGGAGCAGTACGTC. Protein: CASSRGGVGEQYV. The chain has TRBV28 and TRBJ2-7; 9 bases match TRBD2. CDR3 size: 13 residues. Germline CDR1 is MDHEN and CDR2 is SYDVKM. The V gene end was trimmed by 5 bases and the J gene end by 7 bases; junction bases not matched to a gene: 6.

This clonotype was observed many times. The chain is built from TRBV5-1 and TRBJ2-5; D could derive from TRBD1 or TRBD2 (6 bases each). CDR1 is SGHRS, CDR2 YFSETQ, per germline. The CDR3 runs 13 residues. V lost 3 bases and J lost 3, with 9 bases in between. CDR3 coding DNA: TGCGCCAGCAGCTCAAGGGGGGAAGAGACCCAGTACTTC. It codes for CASSSRGEETQYF.

The table lists this clonotype with a few counts. V gene TRBV12-3 or TRBV12-4 combines with J gene TRBJ2-7, with D perhaps matching TRBD2 (5 bases). The CDR3 runs to 15 residues. Between the trimmed V and J ends, which lost 6 bases and 3 bases, there was a span of 18 bases. As DNA, the CDR3 is TGTGCCAGCAGCGCCGACCGGAGAGGGTTCTACGAGCAGTACTTC. It codes for CASSADRRGFYEQYF.

The sample holds many counts of this clonotype. The chain couples TRBV7-9 to TRBJ2-7; D gene uncertain. Trimming left V 1 base short and J 4 bases short, with 8 bases between. CDR3 length: 13 residues. Germline V gene data show CDR1 as SEHNR and CDR2 as FQNEAQ (reference sequence). The CDR3 loop reads CASSLDLLYEQYV. The CDR3 DNA reads as TGTGCCAGCAGCTTAGACCTACTTTACGAGCAGTACGTC.

This clonotype was seen ten or more times. The rearrangement links TRBV12-3 or TRBV12-4 to TRBJ1-4, with TRBD1 as a possible D gene (6 bases). The V and J ends lost 6 bases and 3 bases respectively, with 17 bases between them. This CDR3 has 16 residues. CDR3 sequence: CASSPTGGQANEKLFF. DNA for the CDR3: TGTGCCAGCAGCCCTACGGGGGGGCAGGCTAATGAAAAACTGTTTTTT.

This clonotype was detected a few times. V gene TRBV6-1 combines with J gene TRBJ2-5, with 9 bases fitting TRBD2. The CDR3 spans 14 residues. Unmatched junction bases numbered 10, after V lost 5 bases and J lost 9 bases. Germline V CDR1 and CDR2: MNHNS, SASEGT. CDR3 sequence: CASSRGGGPLAQYF. CDR3 nucleotides: TGTGCCAGCAGTCGCGGGGGGGGCCCGTTGGCCCAGTACTTC.

This clonotype was counted only a few times. The chain carries TRBV12-3 or TRBV12-4 and TRBJ2-7; possible D gene TRBD2, 5 bases. CDR3 length: 13 amino acids. The V end was cut by 6 bases, the J end by 6 bases, with 15 bases between. As DNA, the CDR3 is TGTGCCAGCAGCCCCGGGCCAGGAGGCGAGCAGTACGTC. This gives the protein CASSPGPGGEQYV.

The rearrangement joins TRBV2 to TRBJ2-3, with TRBD2 identical over 7 bases. After removal of 7 bases from V and 3 bases from J, the junction contained 7 bases not matched to a gene. This CDR3 spans 14 amino acids. The germline V gene encodes CDR1 SNHLY and CDR2 FYNNEI. The CDR3 DNA sequence: TGTGCCAGCACCTCCGGGGGGAGGACAGATACGCAGTATTTT. Encoded protein: CASTSGGRTDTQYF.

This clonotype has ten or more counts. J is TRBJ2-7 and V is TRBV5-1, with D tentatively TRBD2 (6 bases). Deletions cut 2 bases from V and 4 bases from J, with 10 bases between. Germline assignment: CDR1 SGHRS and CDR2 YFSETQ. The CDR3 loop spans 13 amino acids. The CDR3 here is CASSLLSGYEQYF. In DNA form, the CDR3 reads TGCGCCAGCAGCTTATTAAGCGGGTACGAGCAGTACTTC.

In this sample, this clonotype turned up a few times. This sequence joins TRBV2 and TRBJ2-7; TRBD2 aligns across 11 bases. This CDR3 comprises 15 residues. V lost 4 bases, J lost 6 bases, and 8 bases stayed unmatched. CDR1 and CDR2 (germline): SNHLY, FYNNEI. The CDR3 region has the DNA TGTGCCAGCAGTGGTCCACTAGCGGGAGTCTCCGAGCAGTACTTC. Translation gives CASSGPLAGVSEQYF.